The present entry profiles one TCR beta chain with its context. No antigen is known for it. One base away there is no much larger clone; base qualities are not given. These data are taken from a study of blood T cell repertoires in COVID-19 (dated by TCRdb to 2020 to 2022). Context from the whole study: Samples covering the acute and convalescent phases of COVID-19 were provided by collaborators in the United States, Italy and Spain. The prospective study material was composed of cDNA or gDNA derived from T cells, B-cell-depleted T cells, or PBMCs. Deeply sampled blood TCRbeta repertoires from subjects exposed to, actively infected with, or recovered from COVID-19 were included in the dataset. The repertoires were made available in a free public database intended to serve as a resource for research on the immune response to SARS-CoV-2. The samples were drawn from two sources: the first 160 participants of the ongoing ImmuneRACE study, and over 950 subjects contributed by 6 global collaborators. Sample metadata almost always included a de-identified subject ID, COVID-19 status, age in years and sex. Where available, HLA class I and class II types were taken from metadata supplied by the sample provider and were not determined by assay-based typing. What the study reported, not specific to this receptor: How much clinical and demographic metadata was included differed by source and by participant, and the metadata was provided uncurated.

One collaborating source in Seattle enrolled patients while the patients were actively infected and followed the patients over time throughout the course of disease. Collaborating institutions collected whole blood in K2EDTA tubes following their own protocols. For TCRbeta analysis, collaborator samples were shipped as frozen whole blood, as isolated PBMCs, or as DNA extracted from either sample type. TCRbeta CDR3 regions were amplified from genomic DNA using the immunoSEQ Assay, a bias-controlled multiplex PCR. Turning to the authors' computational methods: Within the assay, amplification of reference gene primers was used to estimate how many nucleated cells each sample contained. To quantify the absolute abundance of each unique TCRbeta CDR3 rearrangement, sequence reads were collapsed and filtered. For each sample, productive Simpson clonality was calculated as the square root of Simpson's diversity index over productive rearrangements. TCRdb carries this immuneACCESS record with in-frame sequences only. Its versions omit some clonotypes, under half of them owing to an unresolved V gene in the studies checked, with the rest unexplained. Clone size and V and J calls were adopted from that table, with D and trimming inferred from the DNA. For this sample the table gives over 150,000 clones, of which around 95% were detected only once. Of the sample, 0.6% to 0.9% is held by the ten largest clones.

The receptor's source is a man aged 25-45 years with COVID-19, enrolled during active disease. Sequenced material: peripheral blood.

The CDR3 amino acid sequence is: CASSTGTGKSGDTQYF. In nucleotide form, the sequence is TGTGCCAGTAGTACCGGGACAGGGAAATCAGGAGATACGCAGTATTTT. The V and J genes are TRBV19 and TRBJ2-3, with 9 bases in between that match TRBD1. From V the trimming removes 4 bases and from J it removes 5 bases, while the gene matches leave 10 bases of the junction unaccounted for. The CDR3 covers 16 residues, taking in both the cysteine and the phenylalanine. The retained sequence is limited to the CDR3, 48 bases, with the frame set at the first base. In the germline V gene (reference sequence), CDR1 corresponds to LNHDA and CDR2 to SQIVND.